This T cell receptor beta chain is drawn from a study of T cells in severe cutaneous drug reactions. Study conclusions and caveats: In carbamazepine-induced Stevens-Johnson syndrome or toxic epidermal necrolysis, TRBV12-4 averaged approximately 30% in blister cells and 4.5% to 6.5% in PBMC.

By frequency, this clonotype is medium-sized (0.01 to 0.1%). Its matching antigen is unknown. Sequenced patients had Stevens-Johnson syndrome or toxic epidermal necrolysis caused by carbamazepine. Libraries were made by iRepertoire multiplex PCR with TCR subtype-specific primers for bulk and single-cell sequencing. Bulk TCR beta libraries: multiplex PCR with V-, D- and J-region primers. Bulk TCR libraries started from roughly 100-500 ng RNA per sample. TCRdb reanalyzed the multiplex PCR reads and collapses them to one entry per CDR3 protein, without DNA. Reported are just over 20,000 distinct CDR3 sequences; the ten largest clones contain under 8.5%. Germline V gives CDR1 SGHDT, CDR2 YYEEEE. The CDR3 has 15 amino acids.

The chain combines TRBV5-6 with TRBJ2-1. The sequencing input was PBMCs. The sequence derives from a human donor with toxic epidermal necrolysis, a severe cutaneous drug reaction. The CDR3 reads CASSPRSTSGSEQFF.